The 20 T cell receptor beta chains below were found in one sample sequenced in a study of cytomegalovirus exposure and HLA in healthy donors. Generated by immunoSEQ multiplex PCR, the TCRdb table keeps only in-frame clones and is missing some. This sample has about 120,000 clones, with roughly 95% found just once. The sequenced material came from PBMCs. These receptors all stem from a man between 18 and 35 years old in good health and CMV-seronegative.

The sample holds one count of this clone. This sequence joins TRBV27 and TRBJ2-4; 7 nucleotides match TRBD1. The CDR3 runs to 18 residues. Germline assignment: CDR1 MNHEY and CDR2 SMNVEV (reference sequence). With 2 bases clipped from V and 1 base from J, the junction kept 11 bases outside the gene matches. The chain's CDR3 is CASSLGTRQGMAKNIQYF. DNA of the CDR3: TGTGCCAGCAGTTTAGGCACCCGACAGGGTATGGCCAAAAACATTCAGTACTTC.

J is TRBJ2-7 and V is TRBV28; 12 bases line up with TRBD2. Trimming at V came to 5 bases and at J to 9 bases, leaving 5 bases not matched to a gene. The CDR3 has 13 residues. Germline values: CDR1 MDHEN, CDR2 SYDVKM. CDR3 nucleotides: TGTGCCAGCAGTCCCCGGACTAGCGGGACGCAGTACTTC. This codes for CASSPRTSGTQYF.

The chain recombines TRBV5-1 with TRBJ2-1; a possible D gene is TRBD1 (6 bases). The CDR3 has 15 residues. Germline V gene data show CDR1 as SGHRS and CDR2 as YFSETQ. The V gene lost 1 base and the J gene lost 6 bases, with 14 bases spanning the gap. The CDR3 DNA follows: TGCGCCAGCAGCTTGCAAACAGGGCGACTCAATGAGCAGTTCTTC. This translates into CASSLQTGRLNEQFF.

The chain employs TRBV7-9 and TRBJ1-1; D might be TRBD1 (6 bases). V lost 6 bases and J 4 bases, leaving 12 bases between the germline ends. This CDR3 spans 13 amino acids. Germline CDR1 reads SEHNR; CDR2 reads FQNEAQ (reference sequence). The CDR3 DNA reads as TGTGCCAGCAGGGACAGTGTTCGCACTGAAGCTTTCTTT. It translates to CASRDSVRTEAFF.

The chain recombines TRBV5-6 with TRBJ1-5; D is possibly TRBD1 (5 bases). CDR1 SGHDT and CDR2 YYEEEE come from the germline V gene. The CDR3 spans 13 residues. The V gene lost 5 bases and the J gene lost 5 bases, with 11 bases spanning the gap. In nucleotides, the CDR3 is TGTGCCAGCAGTCAGGGTGGCTATCAGCCCCAGCATTTT. Its protein is CASSQGGYQPQHF.

The chain carries TRBV28 and TRBJ1-2, with 9 bases matching TRBD1. The CDR3 is 14 amino acids. V was pared by 6 bases and J by 2 bases, with 4 bases of the junction left unmatched. CDR1 is MDHEN and CDR2 is SYDVKM in the germline V gene. CDR3 protein: CASRGTGLNYGYTF. The CDR3 DNA reads TGTGCCAGCAGGGGGACAGGGCTGAACTATGGCTACACCTTC.

The V and J genes are TRBV7-2 and TRBJ2-7; 9 bases are a match to TRBD2. The CDR3 is 14 amino acids. The germline V gene has CDR1 SGHTA and CDR2 FQGNSA. Germline trimming cut 5 bases from V and 2 bases from J; bases unmatched to any gene: 4. CDR3 region: CASSPRTSAYEQYF. The CDR3 DNA reads as TGTGCCAGCAGCCCGAGGACTAGCGCCTACGAGCAGTACTTC. The full variable domain, its missing parts supplied by reference TRBV7-2 and TRBJ2-7, is GAGVSQSPSNKVTEKGKDVELRCDPISGHTALYWYRQSLGQGLEFLIYFQGNSAPDKSGLPSDRFSAERTGGSVSTLTIQRTQQEDSAVYLCASSPRTSAYEQYFGPGTRLTVT.

V gene TRBV6-1 combines with J gene TRBJ1-5; TRBD1 matches at 7 bases. Unmatched junction bases numbered 12, after V lost 4 bases and J lost 6 bases. CDR1 and CDR2 (germline): MNHNS, SASEGT. The CDR3 consists of 16 residues. CDR3 sequence: CASSVSLTGAGQPQHF. Written as DNA, the CDR3 is TGTGCCAGCAGTGTATCCCTCACAGGGGCAGGTCAGCCCCAGCATTTT.

The chain carries TRBV28 and TRBJ1-2; D is unresolved. V was trimmed by 2 bases and J by 4 bases, leaving 8 bases between them. Per germline, CDR1 MDHEN and CDR2 SYDVKM. This CDR3 comprises 13 residues. The CDR3 bases are TGTGCCAGCAGTTTAAATCCCCTCTATGGCTACACCTTC. This sequence encodes CASSLNPLYGYTF.

The chain carries TRBV30 and TRBJ1-2; the D is unclear. The germline V and J ends were trimmed by 0 bases and 6 bases, with 11 bases remaining between them. This CDR3 comprises 13 residues. The germline gives CDR1 GTSNPN, CDR2 SVGIG (reference sequence). CDR3 sequence (DNA): TGTGCCTGGAGTGTGGGAGGCTCGGATGGCTACACCTTC. Its translation is CAWSVGGSDGYTF.

V usage is TRBV4-1 and J usage is TRBJ2-7, with no clear D. CDR3 length: 13 residues. The germline V and J ends were trimmed by 1 base and 4 bases, with 8 bases remaining between them. Looked up from germline, CDR1 is MGHRA and CDR2 is YSYEKL. CDR3 in DNA: TGCGCCAGCAGCCAAGGTCAGTTATACGAGCAGTACTTC. It specifies CASSQGQLYEQYF.

V usage is TRBV27 and J usage is TRBJ2-5; D perhaps matches TRBD1 (5 bases). V was pared by 6 bases and J by 5 bases, with 16 bases between. CDR3 length equals 14 residues. Germline V gene sequence: CDR1 MNHEY, CDR2 SMNVEV (reference sequence). This CDR3 reads CASRSDIQTETQYF. CDR3 bases: TGTGCCAGCAGATCGGACATTCAAACGGAGACCCAGTACTTC.

The chain uses TRBV4-2 and TRBJ1-6; perhaps TRBD1 as D (6 bases). The germline V gene encodes CDR1 LGHNA and CDR2 YNFKEQ. The CDR3 runs 17 residues. Trimming removed 1 base from V and 5 bases from J, with 15 bases in between. CDR3 coding DNA: TGTGCCAGCAGCCAAGTAGGATGGGGACATGATAATTCACCCCTCCACTTT. Amino acids: CASSQVGWGHDNSPLHF.

J is TRBJ1-1 and V is TRBV6-5; D is ambiguous. V lost 0 bases to trimming and J lost 0 bases, with 8 bases between them. CDR1 and CDR2 (germline): MNHEY, SVGAGI. The CDR3 spans 15 residues. The CDR3 region is CASSYSEVMNTEAFF. The CDR3 DNA sequence: TGTGCCAGCAGTTACTCGGAGGTGATGAACACTGAAGCTTTCTTT.

The chain combines TRBV18 with TRBJ2-2, with no clear D. Germline CDR1 is KGHSH and CDR2 is LQKENI. The V gene lost 3 bases and the J gene lost 1 base, with 12 bases spanning the gap. CDR3 length: 16 residues. In DNA, the CDR3 is TGTGCCAGCTCACCGGAGCGAATCGGGAACACCGGGGAGCTGTTTTTT. It codes for CASSPERIGNTGELFF.

J is TRBJ1-5 and V is TRBV6-6; 7 bases map to TRBD1. This CDR3 has 12 amino acids. The J segment lost 3 bases and the V segment lost 8 bases, leaving 1 base of the junction unmatched. CDR1 is MNHNY and CDR2 is SVGAGI in the germline V gene (reference sequence). The CDR3, as DNA: TGTGCCAGCGGGACAGCCAATCAGCCCCAGCATTTT. This encodes CASGTANQPQHF.

The rearrangement links TRBV30 to TRBJ1-1; 9 bases map to TRBD1. This CDR3 region has 13 residues. The V gene end was trimmed by 5 bases and the J gene end by 3 bases; junction bases not matched to a gene: 4. Germline CDR1 GTSNPN, CDR2 SVGIG (reference sequence). The CDR3 DNA reads TGTGCCTGGGGACAGGGGTGGGACACTGAAGCTTTCTTT. It translates to CAWGQGWDTEAFF. Filled out from reference TRBV30 and TRBJ1-1, the complete variable domain reads SQTIHQWPATLVQPVGSPLSLECTVEGTSNPNLYWYRQAAGRGLQLLFYSVGIGQISSEVPQNLSASRPQDRQFILSSKKLLLSDSGFYLCAWGQGWDTEAFFGQGTRLTVV.

This clone showed up just a few times. The V and J genes are TRBV6-1 and TRBJ2-7, with a possible D match to TRBD1 (7 bases). Germline V gives CDR1 MNHNS, CDR2 SASEGT. Trimming pared 0 bases from V and 4 bases from J, leaving 10 bases between. CDR3 length equals 14 residues. The CDR3 loop is CASSEATGRYEQYF. CDR3 DNA sequence: TGTGCCAGCAGTGAAGCGACAGGGAGGTACGAGCAGTACTTC.

The chain employs TRBV15 and TRBJ2-3; possibly TRBD1 for D (5 bases). This CDR3 comprises 14 residues. Germline V CDR1 and CDR2: LNHNV, YYDKDF (reference sequence). V gave up 3 bases and J gave up 0 bases, with 7 bases separating them. This CDR3 is CATSRQGSTDTQYF. CDR3 nucleotide sequence: TGTGCCACCAGCAGGCAGGGAAGCACAGATACGCAGTATTTT. The whole variable domain, remainder taken from reference TRBV15 and TRBJ2-3, is DAMVIQNPRYQVTQFGKPVTLSCSQTLNHNVMYWYQQKSSQAPKLLFHYYDKDFNNEADTPDNFQSRRPNTSFCFLDIRSPGLGDTAMYLCATSRQGSTDTQYFGPGTRLTVL.

This sequence joins TRBV9 and TRBJ2-7; a weak D match, TRBD2 (6 bases). Per the germline V gene, CDR1 is SGDLS and CDR2 is YYNGEE. V lost 0 bases, J lost 7 bases, and 14 bases lay in between. CDR3 length equals 14 residues. The CDR3 sequence is CASSVVAEGGEQYF. The DNA of the CDR3 is TGTGCCAGCAGCGTAGTAGCGGAGGGTGGGGAGCAGTACTTC.